The entry below gives a single T cell receptor (beta chain) sequence along with its context. Its specificity is not known. Reverse transcription of roughly 0.5 to 1 ug RNA used random hexamers. immunoSEQ multiplex PCR amplified TCR beta CDR3 across 54 Vbeta, 13 Jbeta. TCRdb re-derived calls from the immunoSEQ multiplex PCR reads in MiXCR, one entry per CDR3 protein. The repertoire has roughly 130,000 distinct CDR3 sequences, 90% to 95% of them found once; the top ten carry more than 0.095%. In blood CD8+ and CD4+ T cells, TCR beta underwent sequencing. CDR3 length equals 12 residues. The V segment lost 7 bases and the J segment 2 bases; nucleotides outside the gene matches: 5. CDR1 and CDR2 (germline): SQVTM, ANQGSEA. The data were obtained in a study of CD8 T cells in Susac syndrome. Study results and limitations: Regarding the TCR sequencing and HLA analysis, the study admitted that a relatively small number of individuals were involved.

This TCR came from a human donor in good health. Sequenced material: CD4+ T cells from PBMCs. The J gene is TRBJ2-7, the V gene TRBV29-1, with TRBD1 matching 7 bases. CDR3 residues: CSAGQTTYEQYF. The CDR3 bases are TGCAGCGCGGGACAGACCACCTACGAGCAGTACTTC.